The 10 T cell receptor beta chains presented below share a single source sample, sequenced in a study of T cells after yellow fever vaccination. TCRdb re-analysed the 5' RACE reads in MiXCR, keeping a single row per CDR3 protein. The sample shows 620,000 or so distinct CDR3 sequences, less than 20% of them seen only once. Here the sequenced sample was PBMCs, taken less than 6 days after the first yellow fever vaccination. The source of these receptors is a man younger than 35 who received the YFV17D yellow fever vaccine.

The chain is built from TRBV9 and TRBJ1-1; D remains unclear. Trimming removed 3 bases at V and 3 bases at J, with 12 bases between. Germline CDR1 is SGDLS and CDR2 is YYNGEE. The CDR3 extends over 14 amino acids. The CDR3 region has the DNA TGTGCCAGCAGCGGACGGACGGGTTACACTGAAGCTTTCTTT. Translating it yields CASSGRTGYTEAFF.

The chain recombines TRBV27 with TRBJ2-5; no clear D. The CDR3 runs 15 residues. Per germline, CDR1 MNHEY and CDR2 SMNVEV (reference sequence). Trimming pared 5 bases from V and 7 bases from J, leaving 20 bases between. The CDR3 coding sequence is TGTGCCAGCAGTCCACGGACCGATGCCCGCGGGACCCAGTACTTC. Translating gives CASSPRTDARGTQYF.

This clonotype was found a few times. The rearrangement joins TRBV20-1 to TRBJ1-5; D remains unclear. V gave up 0 bases and J gave up 9 bases, with 12 bases separating them. The CDR3 runs 13 residues. Germline CDR1 reads DFQATT; CDR2 reads SNEGSKA (reference sequence). The CDR3 protein is CSARDTPEGPQHF. The CDR3 DNA follows: TGCAGTGCTAGAGATACACCAGAGGGGCCCCAGCATTTT.

The chain has TRBV12-3 or TRBV12-4 and TRBJ1-5, with D maybe TRBD1 (6 bases). This CDR3 region has 17 residues. The ends were cut back, 4 bases at V and 1 base at J, with 17 bases in the middle. The CDR3 sequence is CASSSQDSSASNQPQHF. The CDR3 nucleotides are TGTGCCAGCAGTTCCCAGGACAGCTCGGCAAGCAATCAGCCCCAGCATTTT.

The genes are TRBV11-3 and TRBJ2-1, with D possibly TRBD1 on 5 matching bases. Trimming pared 5 bases from V and 3 bases from J, leaving 11 bases between. This CDR3 spans 14 amino acids. In germline, CDR1 is SGHNT, CDR2 YENEEA. CDR3 in amino acids: CASSEGASYNEQFF. The CDR3 nucleotides read TGTGCCAGCAGCGAAGGGGCCAGCTACAATGAGCAGTTCTTC.

This clonotype was observed a handful of times. The chain employs TRBV20-1 and TRBJ2-7; D is unresolved. The germline V and J ends were trimmed by 6 bases and 0 bases, with 12 bases remaining between them. Germline V gene lookup returns CDR1 DFQATT and CDR2 SNEGSKA (reference sequence). The length of the CDR3 is 13 residues. The chain's CDR3 is CSAPGPHSYEQYV. CDR3 sequence (DNA): TGCAGTGCGCCCGGGCCCCACTCCTACGAGCAGTACGTC.

The table lists this clonotype with a few counts. V and J are TRBV20-1 and TRBJ1-1; 12 positions agree with TRBD1. The CDR3 loop spans 13 amino acids. V was clipped by 6 bases and J by 6 bases; unmatched bases: 5. The germline gives CDR1 DFQATT, CDR2 SNEGSKA (reference sequence). CDR3 region: CSAEGQGAAEAFF. CDR3 nucleotide sequence: TGCAGTGCAGAGGGACAGGGGGCGGCTGAAGCTTTCTTT.

The chain uses TRBV20-1 and TRBJ1-2; 9 nucleotides line up with TRBD1. The trim removed 6 bases at V and 6 bases at J, leaving 2 bases unmatched. This CDR3 region has 11 residues. In germline, CDR1 is DFQATT, CDR2 SNEGSKA (reference sequence). The CDR3: CSARTGDGYTF. For the CDR3, the DNA is TGCAGTGCCAGGACAGGGGATGGCTACACCTTC.

Only a few counts were recorded for this clonotype. The genes are TRBV6-2 or TRBV6-3 and TRBJ2-3; D uncertain. Per the germline V gene, CDR1 is MNHEY and CDR2 is SVGEGT. The CDR3 runs 14 residues. V lost 2 bases to trimming and J lost 7 bases, with 13 bases between them. CDR3 sequence: CASSYGSGLNTQYF. CDR3 nucleotide sequence: TGTGCCAGCAGTTACGGTTCCGGGTTGAATACGCAGTATTTT.

In its sample, this clonotype was seen many times. V is TRBV3-1 and J is TRBJ1-5, with D possibly being TRBD1 (5 bases). CDR1 and CDR2 (germline): LGHDT, YNNKEL (reference sequence). V shed 4 bases and J shed 4 bases, with 14 bases lying between them. The CDR3 runs 15 residues. The CDR3 here is CASSPSGGSNQPQHF. CDR3 in DNA: TGTGCCAGCAGCCCTTCTGGGGGGTCGAATCAGCCCCAGCATTTT. The variable domain in full, completed from reference TRBV3-1 and TRBJ1-5, reads DTAVSQTPKYLVTQMGNDKSIKCEQNLGHDTMYWYKQDSKKFLKIMFSYNNKELIINETVPNRFSPKSPDKAHLNLHINSLELGDSAVYFCASSPSGGSNQPQHFGDGTRLSIL.